The rows below give T cell receptor beta chains drawn from one sample of a study of blood T cell repertoires in COVID-19. Method: immunoSEQ multiplex PCR; TCRdb's copy keeps in-frame clones and lacks some. Among around 100,000 clones listed, around nine tenths were seen once. Source material: peripheral blood. These receptors were collected from a human donor in a cohort sampled during active COVID-19. The conserved cysteine and the conserved F or W are not part of the CDR3 here. The order of the fields is V gene, D gene, clone size, CDR3 protein. D genes are given only for firm matches. Only part of the rows carry a size: once, few, many, or a class if the clone is expanded.

TRBV6-5,.,.,ASTRGFGNTEAF
TRBV6-5,TRBD1,.,ASSPGTGGYGYT
TRBV28,TRBD1,.,ASSDRAARPQH
TRBV19,.,.,ASSTTSRHLVETQY
TRBV3-1/TRBV3-2,TRBD1,.,ASSQGTGVIGELF
TRBV18,.,.,ASSADRNEQY
TRBV4-1,.,.,ASSGEYTGLSLLSGNTIY
TRBV6-5,.,.,ASRDAGLARPIQY
TRBV19,.,.,ASSIGGDSNQPQH
TRBV25-1,.,.,ASSEFGTGDVEGNTIY
TRBV27,TRBD2,.,ASSVAGAASYEQY
TRBV10-1,TRBD2,.,ASSALAGYNEQF
TRBV4-3,.,once,ASSQGHEQY
TRBV9,TRBD1,.,ASSALPEGQGAGGYT
TRBV13,TRBD1,.,ASSFGTASSYEQY
TRBV28,TRBD2,.,ASSHRGSGLDTQY
TRBV7-2,TRBD1,.,ASSLDRGRQETQY
TRBV28,.,.,ASSDYSAGPGKQF
TRBV7-6,.,.,ASSFASESYEQY
TRBV5-1,.,.,ASSLGTYNEQF
TRBV10-1,TRBD2,.,ASSESSGDEQF
TRBV5-8,.,.,ASIPGVQGQISSYGYT
TRBV9,.,.,ASSPRNTGELF
TRBV24-1,.,.,ASVGPQQF
TRBV30,TRBD1,few,AWGTAYEQY
TRBV7-6,TRBD2,once,ASSLSFGVSGRSPRSETQY
TRBV2,.,few,ASSEQGLVNQPQH
TRBV28,TRBD1,.,ASSLGGGTNEKLF
TRBV28,.,few,ASRNLRSAF
TRBV3-1/TRBV3-2,TRBD2,.,ASSPLTSVTDTQY
TRBV9,TRBD2,.,ASSGTSGGNEQF
TRBV7-9,.,.,ASSSEGSVTDTQY
TRBV24-1,TRBD1,.,ATRYRDRTYGYT
TRBV7-8,.,.,ASSPRGGDTQY
TRBV6-2/TRBV6-3,.,few,ASTPHGNTGELF
TRBV12-3/TRBV12-4,TRBD1,.,ASSRGIQETQY
TRBV18,.,.,ASSRETGGNTEAF
TRBV6-5,TRBD1,once,ASSLDRVETQY
TRBV9,TRBD2,.,ASSVSGIGETQY
TRBV7-8,.,.,ASSLMGAGAIFSTGNTIY
TRBV4-3,.,.,ASSQERRQPQH
TRBV19,TRBD2,.,ASSLAGGRNNEQF
TRBV28,.,.,ASGGAYEQY
TRBV5-1,.,.,ASSLEGGATDTQY